Given below is one TCR beta chain in context. What it recognizes is unknown. This specimen comes from a study of T cell responses to AZD1222 COVID-19 vaccine. Study-level points and caveats: Spike as a whole was targeted by vaccine-associated CD4 TCRs, dominant at 160-218 and 743-854. Only a handful of AZD1222 recipients were seropositive at baseline.

This CDR3 comprises 13 residues. The J segment lost 5 bases and the V segment lost 5 bases, leaving 4 bases of the junction unmatched. The table came from immunoSEQ multiplex PCR; TCRdb's copy has only in-frame clones and leaves some out. The table records approximately 73,000 clones, roughly 84% of them present only once. The receptor was derived from an adult in good health. This chain uses TRBV12-3 or TRBV12-4 with TRBJ1-1; 8 nucleotides line up with TRBD1. The material sequenced was peripheral blood, taken on day 0 of AZD1222 vaccination. The CDR3 sequence is CASSTNRGTEAFF. DNA of the CDR3: TGTGCCAGCAGTACAAACAGGGGGACTGAAGCTTTCTTT.